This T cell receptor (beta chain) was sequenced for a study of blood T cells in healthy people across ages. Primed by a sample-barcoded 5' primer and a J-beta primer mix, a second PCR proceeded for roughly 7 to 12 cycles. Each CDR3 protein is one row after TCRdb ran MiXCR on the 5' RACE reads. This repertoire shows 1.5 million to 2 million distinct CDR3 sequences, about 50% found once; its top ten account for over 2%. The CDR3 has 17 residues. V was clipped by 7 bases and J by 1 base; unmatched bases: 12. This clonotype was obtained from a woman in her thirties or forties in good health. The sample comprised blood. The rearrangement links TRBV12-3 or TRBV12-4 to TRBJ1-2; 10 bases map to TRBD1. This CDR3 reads CASTDPGQGTVNYGYTF. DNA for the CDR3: TGTGCCAGCACTGATCCGGGACAGGGGACTGTTAACTATGGCTACACCTTC.